The TCR beta chain under discussion was sequenced for a study of CXCR3-negative and CXCR3-positive naive CD8 T cells. Study outcomes and limitations: Comparison of naive cells showed more hydrophobic TRB CDR3s in CXCR3-positive than in CXCR3-negative naive cells.

The libraries of TRB cDNA were prepared using 5' RACE with UMI labels. Following a re-call of the 5' RACE reads, TCRdb has one entry per CDR3 protein and lacks DNA. The sample holds approximately 59,000 distinct CDR3 sequences. As regards this clonotype: The antigen remains undetermined.

The germline V gene has CDR1 SGHDN and CDR2 FVKESK. CDR3 length equals 12 residues. The TCR comes from a human donor in good health. Some clones in this sample may be carry-over from other donors' samples. The chain employs TRBV14 and TRBJ2-1. The sequencing input was naive CXCR3+ CD8+ T cells from blood. Subset reported: CD45RO-CCR7+CD27+CD95- naive CD8+ T cells expressing CXCR3 (TNR3+). The chain's CDR3 is CASSRGRNEQFF.